This entry lists 25 T cell receptor beta chains sequenced from one sample in a study of HIV-infected children after antiretroviral therapy interruption. As for treatment: PENTA 11 planned treatment interruption arm or continuous ART arm. The TCR library was built from RNA with a 3' RACE protocol and unique molecular identifiers. One entry per CDR3 protein, called by TCRdb with MiXCR from the 3' RACE reads. The sample contains about 89,000 distinct CDR3 sequences, roughly 6.7% of which appear only once. This specimen was CD45RA+ CD4+ T cells from PBMCs, pooled from several time points, taken from a donor given antiretroviral therapy, either interrupted or continuous. Subset here: naive CD4+ CD45RA+ CD45RO- T cells. The receptors shown here come from a pool of human donors with HIV.

The chain links TRBV7-3 to TRBJ2-2; D is unresolved. The V end was cut by 0 bases, the J end by 2 bases, with 16 bases between. CDR3 length equals 18 residues. Germline V lookup: CDR1 SGHTA, CDR2 FQGTGA. CDR3 nucleotides: TGTGCCAGCAGCTTAACCCCCTCTCCAGACGCTAACACCGGGGAGCTGTTTTTT. Its protein product is CASSLTPSPDANTGELFF.

The sample holds many counts of this clonotype. J is TRBJ2-3 and V is TRBV6-5; TRBD2 matches at 13 bases. CDR3 size: 20 residues. After removal of 2 bases from V and 4 bases from J, the junction contained 15 bases not matched to a gene. The germline V gene has CDR1 MNHEY and CDR2 SVGAGI. The CDR3 sequence is CASSYRDSRTSGSLADTQYF. The CDR3 region has the DNA TGTGCCAGCAGTTACAGGGACTCGAGGACTAGCGGGAGTTTGGCAGATACGCAGTATTTT.

The chain employs TRBV10-2 and TRBJ2-7; weak D call: TRBD1 (5 bases). Trimming pared 6 bases from V and 2 bases from J, leaving 17 bases between. Germline lookup yields CDR1 WSHSY and CDR2 SAAADI. CDR3 size: 15 residues. CDR3 protein: CASSEPTGAPYEQYF. In DNA form, the CDR3 reads TGCGCCAGCAGCGAGCCTACAGGAGCCCCCTACGAGCAGTACTTC.

This clonotype is deemed medium-sized. The chain links TRBV11-3 to TRBJ1-1; the D gene is possibly TRBD1 (5 bases). Trimming left V 5 bases short and J 2 bases short, with 9 bases between. Germline CDR1 reads SGHNT; CDR2 reads YENEEA. The CDR3 has 13 amino acids. The CDR3 loop reads CASSNRINTEAFF. CDR3 nucleotide sequence: TGTGCCAGCAGCAACAGGATTAACACTGAAGCTTTCTTT.

Many counts were recorded for this clonotype. This chain joins TRBV10-3 and TRBJ1-5; perhaps TRBD1 as D (5 bases). Germline V lookup: CDR1 ENHRY, CDR2 SYGVKD. This CDR3 region has 16 residues. Trimming shortened V by 0 bases and J by 2 bases, and 11 bases separated the two germline ends. CDR3 in DNA: TGTGCCATCAGTGAGTCGGGGGGGACGGGCAATCAGCCCCAGCATTTT. It is translated as CAISESGGTGNQPQHF.

This clonotype was seen at least ten times. The chain uses TRBV6-6 and TRBJ2-4; D is perhaps TRBD1 (5 bases). Germline V lookup: CDR1 MNHNY, CDR2 SVGAGI (reference sequence). V gave up 2 bases and J gave up 6 bases, with 14 bases separating them. CDR3 length: 15 amino acids. CDR3 in amino acids: CASSYGQGASNIQYF. In DNA, the CDR3 is TGTGCCAGCAGTTACGGTCAGGGCGCCTCAAACATTCAGTACTTC.

V gene TRBV2 combines with J gene TRBJ2-1; 8 nucleotides match TRBD2. V was clipped by 8 bases and J by 5 bases; unmatched bases: 17. Germline loops: CDR1 SNHLY, CDR2 FYNNEI. The CDR3 is made up of 17 amino acids. The CDR3 loop reads CASERSKLADRDNEQFF. The CDR3 nucleotides are TGTGCCAGCGAGCGGTCCAAACTAGCGGACCGCGACAATGAGCAGTTCTTC.

This clonotype was counted only a few times. The V call is TRBV20-1, the J call TRBJ2-3; the D gene is possibly TRBD2 (5 bases). Germline CDR1 reads DFQATT; CDR2 reads SNEGSKA (reference sequence). The CDR3 is 15 residues long. Trimming left V 5 bases short and J 2 bases short, with 17 bases between. The CDR3 region is CSAPPMGSFTDTQYF. The CDR3 DNA is TGCAGTGCTCCCCCGATGGGGAGTTTCACAGATACGCAGTATTTT.

Ten or more counts support this clonotype. The chain couples TRBV28 to TRBJ2-5; D tentatively reads TRBD1 or TRBD2 (5 bases each). The CDR3 is made up of 14 amino acids. V lost 1 base and J lost 5, with 11 bases in between. Germline CDR1 reads MDHEN; CDR2 reads SYDVKM. CDR3 DNA: TGTGCCAGCAGTTTATTCCGGGGCGCGGAGACCCAGTACTTC. It translates to CASSLFRGAETQYF.

This clonotype was observed many times. The chain uses TRBV5-1 and TRBJ1-4; 7 positions match TRBD1. V lost 3 bases and J lost 4; bases outside the gene matches: 9. The germline CDR1 and CDR2 sequences are SGHRS and YFSETQ. The CDR3 is 16 amino acids. The CDR3 sequence: CASSSEGQVYNEKLFF. The DNA of the CDR3 is TGCGCCAGCAGCTCGGAAGGACAGGTCTATAATGAAAAACTGTTTTTT.

The table lists this clonotype with many counts. This chain uses TRBV6-2 or TRBV6-3 with TRBJ1-2; no clear D gene. In germline, CDR1 is MNHEY, CDR2 SVGEGT. V dropped 6 bases and J dropped 8 bases, with 10 bases sitting between them. CDR3 length equals 11 residues. The CDR3 bases are TGTGCCAGCAGCCTCGGAGGAGGCTACACCTTC. This sequence encodes CASSLGGGYTF.

This clonotype was detected many times. The chain uses TRBV28 and TRBJ2-7, with D hard to call. Trimming removed 8 bases from V and 3 bases from J, with 14 bases in between. The CDR3 contains 13 residues. The germline gives CDR1 MDHEN, CDR2 SYDVKM. CDR3 amino acids: CASRGPIIYEQYF. The CDR3 DNA is TGTGCCAGCCGCGGCCCGATAATCTACGAGCAGTACTTC. The full variable domain, its missing parts supplied by reference TRBV28 and TRBJ2-7, is DVKVTQSSRYLVKRTGEKVFLECVQDMDHENMFWYRQDPGLGLRLIYFSYDVKMKEKGDIPEGYSVSREKKERFSLILESASTNQTSMYLCASRGPIIYEQYFGPGTRLTVT.

The rearrangement uses TRBV11-2 and TRBJ2-7, with D perhaps TRBD1 (5 bases). V lost 2 bases, J lost 6 bases, and 17 bases lay in between. CDR3 size: 15 residues. Germline V gene lookup returns CDR1 SGHAT and CDR2 FQNNGV. CDR3 DNA: TGTGCCAGCAGCTTATTAGCCAGGGATTCATCCGAGCAGTACTTC. Translated, it gives CASSLLARDSSEQYF.

This clonotype has just a few counts. The chain links TRBV7-9 to TRBJ1-1, with TRBD1 matching over 9 bases. J gave up 6 bases and V 1 base, and 6 bases lay outside the gene matches. The CDR3 sequence is 15 residues long. CDR1 is SEHNR and CDR2 is FQNEAQ in the germline V gene (reference sequence). This CDR3 is CASSLGDRDKAEAFF. The CDR3 coding sequence is TGTGCCAGCAGCTTAGGGGACAGGGATAAAGCTGAAGCTTTCTTT.

Ten or more counts support this clonotype. The J gene is TRBJ2-5, the V gene TRBV5-1; perhaps TRBD2 as D (6 bases). The CDR3 sequence is 14 residues long. Germline CDR1 reads SGHRS; CDR2 reads YFSETQ. Trimming stripped 0 bases from V and 3 bases from J, with 9 bases between. The CDR3 nucleotides are TGCGCCAGCAGCTTGGAGTGGGGGGAAGAGACCCAGTACTTC. It codes for CASSLEWGEETQYF.

The CDR3 protein is CASRSSSFYNEQFF. The CDR3, as DNA: TGTGCCAGCAGATCCTCTTCCTTCTACAATGAGCAGTTCTTC. The chain links TRBV6-5 to TRBJ2-1; D gene uncertain. This CDR3 region has 14 residues. The germline CDR1 and CDR2 sequences are MNHEY and SVGAGI. Trimming removed 6 bases at V and 3 bases at J, with 12 bases between.

This clonotype was observed at least ten times. The CDR3: CASSQGGTGALYGYTF. The DNA for the CDR3 is TGCGCCAGCAGCCAAGGTGGTACAGGGGCGCTCTATGGCTACACCTTC. The chain recombines TRBV4-1 with TRBJ1-2; 7 nucleotides align to TRBD1. Germline CDR1 is MGHRA and CDR2 is YSYEKL. V gave up 1 base and J gave up 4 bases; unmatched junction bases: 9. The CDR3 covers 16 residues.

As concerns this clonotype: Germline and junction disagree at one end, which may indicate a read error. The V gene is TRBV10-3, the J gene TRBJ2-1, with D unclear. Germline V gene lookup returns CDR1 ENHRY and CDR2 SYGVKD. This CDR3 spans 12 amino acids. The DNA of the CDR3 is TGTGCCAGCAGTGACTCGAAGAGTGAGCAGTTCTTC. Translated, it gives CASSDSKSEQFF.

This CDR3 is CASSPFDAALSYEQYF. The DNA of the CDR3 is TGTGCCAGCTCACCATTCGATGCGGCTCTCAGTTACGAGCAGTACTTC. This rearrangement joins TRBV18 to TRBJ2-7; D gene uncertain. CDR1 is KGHSH and CDR2 is LQKENI in the germline V gene. The ends were cut back, 2 bases at V and 4 bases at J, with 18 bases in the middle. CDR3 length: 16 residues.

This clonotype was observed many times. The chain combines TRBV5-1 with TRBJ2-3; TRBD1 matches 10 bases. J was trimmed by 4 bases and V by 3 bases; bases with no gene match: 8. Germline CDR1 is SGHRS and CDR2 is YFSETQ. The CDR3 sequence is 16 residues long. CDR3 residues: CASSYTGTGVADTQYF. In DNA, the CDR3 is TGCGCCAGCAGCTATACCGGGACAGGGGTGGCAGATACGCAGTATTTT. The variable domain in full, with the rest retrieved from reference TRBV5-1 and TRBJ2-3, is KAGVTQTPRYLIKTRGQQVTLSCSPISGHRSVSWYQQTPGQGLQFLFEYFSETQRNKGNFPGRFSGRQFSNSRSEMNVSTLELGDSALYLCASSYTGTGVADTQYFGPGTRLTVL.

This clonotype has only a few counts. The chain carries TRBV5-1 and TRBJ1-2; the D gene is possibly TRBD1 (5 bases). Trimming stripped 4 bases from V and 3 bases from J, with 10 bases between. The CDR3 has 13 amino acids. Germline lookup yields CDR1 SGHRS and CDR2 YFSETQ. CDR3 nucleotides: TGCGCCAGCAGCCAGGGCACCGACTATGGCTACACCTTC. Translating gives CASSQGTDYGYTF.

Worth noting for this clonotype: An end of the junction differs from the germline gene, which may be a read error. The rearrangement uses TRBV12-3 or TRBV12-4 and TRBJ2-7; 10 bases are shared with TRBD2. This CDR3 has 16 residues. The CDR3 loop reads CTSSPLTAGGFYEQYF. CDR3 coding DNA: TGTACCAGCAGCCCCTTGACAGCGGGAGGGTTCTACGAGCAGTACTTC.

The chain employs TRBV5-6 and TRBJ1-6; D gene unclear. The V and J ends lost 1 base and 10 bases respectively, with 15 bases between them. Germline V gene sequence: CDR1 SGHDT, CDR2 YYEEEE. This CDR3 is 15 amino acids long. The CDR3 protein is CASSLSPESYSPLHF. The CDR3 region has the DNA TGTGCCAGCAGCTTGTCTCCAGAAAGCTACTCACCCCTCCACTTT.

Many counts were recorded for this clonotype. The CDR3: CASSYSSQGYYGYTF. Written as DNA, the CDR3 is TGTGCCAGCAGTTACTCCTCACAGGGTTACTATGGCTACACCTTC. This chain connects TRBV6-6 to TRBJ1-2; D might be TRBD1 (6 bases). Germline CDR1 is MNHNY and CDR2 is SVGAGI (reference sequence). CDR3 size: 15 residues. V lost 0 bases and J lost 3, with 11 bases in between.

Only a few counts were recorded for this clonotype. CDR3 in DNA: TGTGCCACCAGCAGAGATGGAGCCGGCAATAGCAATCAGCCCCAGCATTTT. It translates to CATSRDGAGNSNQPQHF. The chain combines TRBV15 with TRBJ1-5, with no clear D. Germline CDR1 is LNHNV and CDR2 is YYDKDF (reference sequence). This CDR3 has 17 residues. Deletions cut 0 bases from V and 0 bases from J, with 12 bases between.